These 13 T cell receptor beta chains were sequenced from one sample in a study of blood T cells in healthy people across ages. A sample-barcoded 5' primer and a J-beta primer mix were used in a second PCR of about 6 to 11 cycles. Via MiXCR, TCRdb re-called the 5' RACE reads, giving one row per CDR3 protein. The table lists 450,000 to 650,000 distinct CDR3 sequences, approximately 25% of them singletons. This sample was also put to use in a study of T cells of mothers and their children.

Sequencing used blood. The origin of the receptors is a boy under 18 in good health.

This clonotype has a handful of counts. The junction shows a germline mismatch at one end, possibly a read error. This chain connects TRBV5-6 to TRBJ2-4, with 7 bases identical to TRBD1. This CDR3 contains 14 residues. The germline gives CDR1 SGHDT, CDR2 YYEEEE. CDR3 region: CASRLQGTKNIQYF. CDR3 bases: TGCGCCAGCAGACTACAGGGGACCAAAAACATTCAGTACTTC.

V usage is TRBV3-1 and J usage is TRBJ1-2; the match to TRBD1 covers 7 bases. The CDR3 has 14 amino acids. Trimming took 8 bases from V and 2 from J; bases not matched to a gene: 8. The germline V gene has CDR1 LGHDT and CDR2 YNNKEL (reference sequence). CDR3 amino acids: CASVSTGENYGYTF. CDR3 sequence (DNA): TGTGCCAGCGTGAGCACAGGGGAAAACTATGGCTACACCTTC.

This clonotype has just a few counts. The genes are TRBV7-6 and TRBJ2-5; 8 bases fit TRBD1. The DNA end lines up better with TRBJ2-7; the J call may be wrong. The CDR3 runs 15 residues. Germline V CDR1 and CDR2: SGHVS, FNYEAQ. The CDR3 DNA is TGTGCCAGCAGCTCTCCGGGACAGGATCTCTACGAGCAGTACTTC. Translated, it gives CASSSPGQDLYEQYF.

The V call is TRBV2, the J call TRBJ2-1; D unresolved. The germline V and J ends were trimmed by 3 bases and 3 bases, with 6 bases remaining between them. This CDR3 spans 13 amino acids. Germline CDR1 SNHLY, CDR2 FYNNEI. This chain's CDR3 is CASSESDYNEQFF. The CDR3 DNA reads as TGTGCCAGCAGTGAGTCTGACTACAATGAGCAGTTCTTC.

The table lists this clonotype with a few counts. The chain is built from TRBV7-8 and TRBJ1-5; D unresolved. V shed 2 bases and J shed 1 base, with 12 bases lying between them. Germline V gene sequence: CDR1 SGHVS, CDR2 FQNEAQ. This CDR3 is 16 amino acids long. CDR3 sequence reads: CASSLFFISSNQPQHF. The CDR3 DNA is TGTGCCAGCAGCTTATTTTTCATCTCCAGCAATCAGCCCCAGCATTTT.

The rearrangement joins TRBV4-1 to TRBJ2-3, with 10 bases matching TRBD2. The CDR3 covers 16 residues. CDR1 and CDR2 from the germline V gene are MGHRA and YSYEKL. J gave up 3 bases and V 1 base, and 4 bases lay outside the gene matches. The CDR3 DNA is TGCGCCAGCAGCCAAGGAACTAGCGGGGCGACAGATACGCAGTATTTT. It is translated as CASSQGTSGATDTQYF.

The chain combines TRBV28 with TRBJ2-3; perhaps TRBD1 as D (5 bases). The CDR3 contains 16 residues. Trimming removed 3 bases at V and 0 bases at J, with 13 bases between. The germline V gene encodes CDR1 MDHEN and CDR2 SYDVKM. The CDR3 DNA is TGTGCCAGCAGTTTTGGGGCTCCGTTGAGCACAGATACGCAGTATTTT. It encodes CASSFGAPLSTDTQYF.

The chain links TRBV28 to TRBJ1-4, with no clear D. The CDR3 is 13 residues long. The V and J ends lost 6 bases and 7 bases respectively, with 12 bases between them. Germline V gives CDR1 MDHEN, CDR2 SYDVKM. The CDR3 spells CASSRSEVEKLFF. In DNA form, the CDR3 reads TGTGCCAGCAGCCGCTCCGAGGTTGAAAAACTGTTTTTT.

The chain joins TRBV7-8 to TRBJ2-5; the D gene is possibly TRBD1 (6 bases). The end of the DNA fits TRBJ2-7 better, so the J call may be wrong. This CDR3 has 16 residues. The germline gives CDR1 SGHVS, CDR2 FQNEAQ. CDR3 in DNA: TGTGCCAGCAGCCTAGGACAGTGGGAAGCTGTATACGAGCAGTACTTC. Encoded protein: CASSLGQWEAVYEQYF.

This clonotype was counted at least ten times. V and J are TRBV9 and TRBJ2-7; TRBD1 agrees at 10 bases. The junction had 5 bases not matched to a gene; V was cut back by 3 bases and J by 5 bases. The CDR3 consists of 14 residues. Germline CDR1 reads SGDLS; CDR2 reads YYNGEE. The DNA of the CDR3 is TGTGCCAGCAGCGGTGGGACAGGGGTCGACGAGCAGTACTTC. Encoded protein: CASSGGTGVDEQYF.

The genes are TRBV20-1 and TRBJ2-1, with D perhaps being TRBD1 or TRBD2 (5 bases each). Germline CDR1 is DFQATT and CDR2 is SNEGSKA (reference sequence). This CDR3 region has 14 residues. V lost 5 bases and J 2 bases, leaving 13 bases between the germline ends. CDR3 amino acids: CSAPRVGAYNEQFF. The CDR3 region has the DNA TGCAGTGCTCCGCGCGTGGGGGCCTACAATGAGCAGTTCTTC.

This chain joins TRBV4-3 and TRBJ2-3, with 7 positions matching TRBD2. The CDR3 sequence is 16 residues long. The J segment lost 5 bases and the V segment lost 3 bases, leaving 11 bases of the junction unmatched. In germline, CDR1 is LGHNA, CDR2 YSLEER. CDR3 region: CASSQELGGGGDTQYF. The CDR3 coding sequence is TGCGCCAGCAGCCAGGAATTGGGCGGGGGAGGAGATACGCAGTATTTT.

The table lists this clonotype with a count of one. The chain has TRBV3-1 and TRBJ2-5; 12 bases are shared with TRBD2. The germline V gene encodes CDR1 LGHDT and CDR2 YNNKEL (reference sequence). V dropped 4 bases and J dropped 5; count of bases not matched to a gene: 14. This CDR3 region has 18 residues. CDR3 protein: CASSPTTSGSPLGETQYF. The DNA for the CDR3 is TGTGCCAGCAGCCCGACGACTAGCGGGAGCCCCTTAGGGGAGACCCAGTACTTC.